This passage covers 26 T cell receptor beta chains from one sample sequenced in a study of cytomegalovirus exposure and HLA in healthy donors. The PCR was carried out with 60 Vbeta primers and 13 Jbeta primers. This table comes from immunoSEQ multiplex PCR, and its TCRdb copy is limited to in-frame clones, with some not included. The sample consists of around 200,000 clones, under 85% of them appearing once. The specimen sequenced was PBMCs. These receptor sequences come from a woman in her fifties or sixties in good health and CMV-seropositive.

This chain links TRBV27 with TRBJ1-1; TRBD1 might be the D (5 bases). This CDR3 contains 16 residues. Germline CDR1 reads MNHEY; CDR2 reads SMNVEV (reference sequence). Trimming cost V 0 bases and J 2 bases, with 13 bases left between them. This CDR3 reads CASSLSGFRENTEAFF. The DNA for the CDR3 is TGTGCCAGCAGTTTATCGGGATTCAGGGAAAACACTGAAGCTTTCTTT.

The rearrangement uses TRBV19 and TRBJ1-4; TRBD1 agrees at 7 bases. Germline trimming cut 4 bases from V and 8 bases from J; bases unmatched to any gene: 7. Germline CDR1 is LNHDA and CDR2 is SQIVND (reference sequence). This CDR3 has 14 amino acids. The chain's CDR3 is CASSTGQKEEKLFF. DNA for the CDR3: TGTGCCAGTAGTACGGGACAGAAGGAGGAAAAACTGTTTTTT.

The V gene is TRBV5-1, the J gene TRBJ2-7, with a tentative D call TRBD1 (5 bases). Germline V gives CDR1 SGHRS, CDR2 YFSETQ. V shed 0 bases and J shed 3 bases, with 7 bases lying between them. The length of the CDR3 is 13 residues. CDR3 DNA: TGCGCCAGCAGCTTGGGGACACGCTACGAGCAGTACTTC. This codes for CASSLGTRYEQYF.

The chain carries TRBV2 and TRBJ2-1, with TRBD1 identical over 8 bases. The length of the CDR3 is 15 residues. V was clipped by 6 bases and J by 6 bases; unmatched bases: 10. Germline CDR1 reads SNHLY; CDR2 reads FYNNEI. CDR3: CASRAQGAWGNEQFF. The CDR3 region has the DNA TGTGCCAGCAGAGCGCAGGGGGCTTGGGGCAATGAGCAGTTCTTC.

The chain employs TRBV19 and TRBJ1-1, with D possibly matching TRBD1 (5 bases). The CDR3 length is 13 residues. The V and J ends lost 4 bases and 7 bases respectively, with 13 bases between them. From germline, CDR1 is LNHDA and CDR2 SQIVND (reference sequence). CDR3 in DNA: TGTGCCAGTAGTACCCCGACACAGGTTGAAGCTTTCTTT. This sequence encodes CASSTPTQVEAFF.

This chain joins TRBV5-1 and TRBJ2-2; 7 bases match TRBD2. Germline V lookup: CDR1 SGHRS, CDR2 YFSETQ. The trim removed 4 bases at V and 1 base at J, leaving 7 bases unmatched. The CDR3 is made up of 16 amino acids. The CDR3 nucleotides are TGCGCCAGCAGCGTGATGGGGGGGGAGAACACCGGGGAGCTGTTTTTT. The encoded protein is CASSVMGGENTGELFF.

The rearrangement uses TRBV18 and TRBJ1-5; D might be TRBD1 (6 bases). V lost 3 bases and J lost 7, with 13 bases in between. Germline CDR1 is KGHSH and CDR2 is LQKENI. This CDR3 has 14 amino acids. The CDR3: CASSPPGGLQPQHF. CDR3 sequence (DNA): TGTGCCAGCTCACCGCCGGGGGGGCTCCAGCCCCAGCATTTT.

The V gene is TRBV7-6, the J gene TRBJ2-6; TRBD1 matches at 8 bases. The trim removed 5 bases at V and 0 bases at J, leaving 6 bases unmatched. This CDR3 is built from 17 residues. CDR1 and CDR2 from the germline V gene are SGHVS and FNYEAQ. CDR3 in DNA: TGTGCCAGCAGCCTACGACAGGGGAACTCTGGGGCCAACGTCCTGACTTTC. It yields the protein CASSLRQGNSGANVLTF.

This sequence joins TRBV28 and TRBJ2-7; D not resolved. The CDR3 sequence is 12 residues long. Germline V gene data show CDR1 as MDHEN and CDR2 as SYDVKM. Between the trimmed V and J ends, which lost 8 bases and 2 bases, there was a span of 10 bases. The CDR3 region is CASRLHPYEQYF. Here the CDR3 DNA reads TGTGCCAGCCGACTTCATCCCTACGAGCAGTACTTC.

The rearrangement joins TRBV9 to TRBJ1-2, with a possible D match to TRBD1 (6 bases). The length of the CDR3 is 14 residues. The germline V and J ends were trimmed by 4 bases and 2 bases, with 12 bases remaining between them. CDR1 is SGDLS, CDR2 YYNGEE, per germline. Written as DNA, the CDR3 is TGTGCCAGCAGCCCGGACAGAGCCAACTATGGCTACACCTTC. This codes for CASSPDRANYGYTF.

The chain couples TRBV6-1 to TRBJ1-2, with 7 bases aligning to TRBD1. Germline V gives CDR1 MNHNS, CDR2 SASEGT. CDR3 length equals 21 residues. Trimming cost V 0 bases and J 5 bases; bases outside gene matches: 24. CDR3 protein: CASSEALPSPRGQSRFYGYTF. The CDR3 DNA follows: TGTGCCAGCAGTGAAGCGCTTCCATCACCAAGGGGACAGTCAAGGTTTTATGGCTACACCTTC.

The chain combines TRBV6-6 with TRBJ1-2; D unclear. V lost 5 bases, J lost 8 bases, and 15 bases lay in between. The CDR3 length is 13 residues. Looked up from germline, CDR1 is MNHNY and CDR2 is SVGAGI (reference sequence). The CDR3 coding sequence is TGTGCCAGCAGTACGGACCGCTCGGGGGGCTACACCTTC. It yields the protein CASSTDRSGGYTF.

The chain links TRBV14 to TRBJ1-1, with 8 bases fitting TRBD1. The CDR3 loop spans 15 amino acids. Looked up from germline, CDR1 is SGHDN and CDR2 is FVKESK. Losses at the gene ends were 4 bases for V and 4 bases for J; bases not matched to a gene: 8. The CDR3: CASSPLGQVSTEAFF. For the CDR3, the DNA is TGTGCCAGCAGCCCATTGGGACAGGTGAGCACTGAAGCTTTCTTT.

The chain combines TRBV14 with TRBJ2-7; the match to TRBD1 covers 8 bases. With 4 bases clipped from V and 3 bases from J, the junction kept 8 bases outside the gene matches. Per germline, CDR1 SGHDN and CDR2 FVKESK. The length of the CDR3 is 15 residues. CDR3 in amino acids: CASSPRTGINYEQYF. The CDR3, as DNA: TGTGCCAGCAGCCCTCGGACAGGGATTAACTACGAGCAGTACTTC. The whole variable domain, remainder taken from reference TRBV14 and TRBJ2-7, is EAGVTQFPSHSVIEKGQTVTLRCDPISGHDNLYWYRRVMGKEIKFLLHFVKESKQDESGMPNNRFLAERTGGTYSTLKVQPAELEDSGVYFCASSPRTGINYEQYFGPGTRLTVT.

The chain carries TRBV6-1 and TRBJ1-1; D unclear. Trimming took off 7 bases at V and 0 bases at J, with 12 bases between the two ends. The CDR3 spans 14 residues. Germline V gene sequence: CDR1 MNHNS, CDR2 SASEGT. The CDR3 here is CASTLFPLNTEAFF. As DNA, the CDR3 is TGTGCCAGCACTCTGTTTCCGTTGAACACTGAAGCTTTCTTT.

The chain couples TRBV29-1 to TRBJ2-7; D ambiguous. The CDR3 covers 11 residues. Germline CDR1 and CDR2: SQVTM and ANQGSEA. V was pared by 4 bases and J by 2 bases, with 6 bases between. CDR3 residues: CSVVRTYEQYF. DNA of the CDR3: TGCAGCGTTGTGCGAACCTACGAGCAGTACTTC.

The chain couples TRBV6-6 to TRBJ1-3; 9 bases line up with TRBD1. The CDR3 length is 16 residues. Unmatched junction bases numbered 3, after V lost 0 bases and J lost 3 bases. Germline V gives CDR1 MNHNY, CDR2 SVGAGI (reference sequence). This CDR3 is CASSYSRDRVGNTIYF. CDR3 coding DNA: TGTGCCAGCAGTTACTCAAGGGACAGGGTTGGAAACACCATATATTTT.

The chain carries TRBV6-4 and TRBJ1-4; D call uncertain. The CDR3 runs 14 residues. The germline V gene encodes CDR1 MRHNA and CDR2 SNTAGT. V was trimmed by 7 bases and J by 7 bases, leaving 16 bases between them. Written as DNA, the CDR3 is TGTGCCAGCAAATTGACCCAGGCGTCTGAAAAACTGTTTTTT. Protein: CASKLTQASEKLFF.

V usage is TRBV21-1 and J usage is TRBJ2-3; TRBD2 is the table's D call, not checked against the DNA. TRBV21-1 is noted as a pseudogene. The CDR3 has 12 amino acids. In DNA form, the CDR3 reads TGTGCCAGCAGCCTTAGCACAGATACGCAGTATTTT. Translated, it gives CASSLSTDTQYF.

This clone has a single count. The chain combines TRBV7-9 with TRBJ2-3; 10 nucleotides agree with TRBD1. This CDR3 has 12 residues. In germline, CDR1 is SEHNR, CDR2 FQNEAQ (reference sequence). V dropped 1 base and J dropped 11; count of bases not matched to a gene: 0. The CDR3 DNA follows: TGTGCCAGCAGCTTAGGGACAGGGGGGCAGTATTTT. It encodes CASSLGTGGQYF. The full variable domain, in which reference TRBV7-9 and TRBJ2-3 provide the parts outside the CDR3, is DTGVSQNPRHKITKRGQNVTFRCDPISEHNRLYWYRQTLGQGPEFLTYFQNEAQLEKSRLLSDRFSAERPKGSFSTLEIQRTEQGDSAMYLCASSLGTGGQYFGPGTRLTVL.

V gene TRBV9 combines with J gene TRBJ1-1, with 9 bases fitting TRBD1. Trimming removed 0 bases from V and 4 bases from J; junction bases left unmatched: 4. This CDR3 is 15 amino acids long. Germline V lookup: CDR1 SGDLS, CDR2 YYNGEE. CDR3 amino acids: CASSVGGTGPTEAFF. DNA for the CDR3: TGTGCCAGCAGCGTAGGAGGGACAGGGCCCACTGAAGCTTTCTTT. Complete variable domain (other parts from reference TRBV9 and TRBJ1-1): DSGVTQTPKHLITATGQRVTLRCSPRSGDLSVYWYQQSLDQGLQFLIQYYNGEERAKGNILERFSAQQFPDLHSELNLSSLELGDSALYFCASSVGGTGPTEAFFGQGTRLTVV.

The rearrangement links TRBV5-6 to TRBJ1-6; D not certain. V was pared by 0 bases and J by 7 bases, with 8 bases between. The CDR3 covers 14 residues. The germline V gene encodes CDR1 SGHDT and CDR2 YYEEEE. The CDR3 loop reads CASSLASRNSPLHF. CDR3 sequence (DNA): TGTGCCAGCAGCTTGGCCAGTCGAAATTCACCCCTCCACTTT.

The CDR3 DNA is TGCGCCAGCAGCCAAGATATTGGCAGGAACACCGGGGAGCTGTTTTTT. The encoded protein is CASSQDIGRNTGELFF. The chain joins TRBV4-1 to TRBJ2-2, with D hard to call. Per the germline V gene, CDR1 is MGHRA and CDR2 is YSYEKL. The V end was cut by 0 bases, the J end by 1 base, with 9 bases between. The CDR3 is made up of 16 amino acids.

DNA of the CDR3: TGTGCCAGCAGCTACCTATCCAGGGCAGATACGCAGTATTTT. It yields the protein CASSYLSRADTQYF. The chain couples TRBV5-6 to TRBJ2-3; a weak D match, TRBD1 (5 bases). The V end was cut by 3 bases, the J end by 4 bases, with 12 bases between. The CDR3 loop spans 14 amino acids. Germline CDR1 SGHDT, CDR2 YYEEEE. Looking up the rest from reference TRBV5-6 and TRBJ2-3 gives the full variable domain: DAGVTQSPTHLIKTRGQQVTLRCSPKSGHDTVSWYQQALGQGPQFIFQYYEEEERQRGNFPDRFSGHQFPNYSSELNVNALLLGDSALYLCASSYLSRADTQYFGPGTRLTVL.

The rearrangement joins TRBV7-8 to TRBJ2-7; perhaps TRBD2 as D (5 bases). CDR1 and CDR2 (germline): SGHVS, FQNEAQ. The ends were cut back, 3 bases at V and 7 bases at J, with 16 bases in the middle. This CDR3 is 14 amino acids long. CDR3 amino acids: CASSFVGSTGEQYF. CDR3 nucleotide sequence: TGTGCCAGCAGCTTCGTAGGCAGCACGGGGGAGCAGTACTTC.

The rearrangement links TRBV19 to TRBJ1-2, with D perhaps matching TRBD1 (6 bases). V was shortened by 5 bases and J by 2 bases, with 12 bases between the two germline ends. This CDR3 has 14 residues. From germline, CDR1 is LNHDA and CDR2 SQIVND (reference sequence). The CDR3 reads CASSAQGRNYGYTF. CDR3 coding DNA: TGTGCCAGTAGTGCACAGGGTAGGAACTATGGCTACACCTTC. The whole variable domain, filled in from reference TRBV19 and TRBJ1-2, reads DGGITQSPKYLFRKEGQNVTLSCEQNLNHDAMYWYRQDPGQGLRLIYYSQIVNDFQKGDIAEGYSVSREKKESFPLTVTSAQKNPTAFYLCASSAQGRNYGYTFGSGTRLTVV.